This entry concerns a single T cell receptor beta chain. Antigen specificity is unknown. The record originates from a study of OX40 agonist ivuxolimab in advanced cancers. For the study at large: Prior anti-PD-1, anti-PD-L1 or anti-CTLA-4 therapy did not bar entry, and approximately 43% had some.

Findings and limits, study-wide: Mean expanded clone counts were higher in CD8+ than CD4+ T cells. Certain nonresponders additionally had low normalized T-cell clonal expansion.

At baseline, cycle 4 day 1, and cycle 7 day 1, blood was sampled. The protocol was immunoSEQ multiplex PCR, while the TCRdb copy is restricted to in-frame clones and leaves out a portion. The sample has roughly 46,000 clones, 87% seen once. The source material was CD4+ or CD8+ T cells sorted from blood, sampled in a trial of the OX40 agonist ivuxolimab. This TCR came from an adult with an advanced solid tumor such as melanoma, head and neck, liver or kidney cancer.

The chain's CDR3 is CASSFASIANYGYTF. The CDR3 DNA is TGTGCCAGCAGCTTCGCGTCAATAGCTAACTATGGCTACACCTTC. The rearrangement joins TRBV5-6 to TRBJ1-2; D not certain. V was shortened by 2 bases and J by 0 bases, with 11 bases between the two germline ends. The CDR3 length is 15 residues. The germline CDR1 and CDR2 sequences are SGHDT and YYEEEE.